This record concerns one T cell receptor beta chain sequence. Recruitment covered 20 to 25 US areas and drew participants whose ages spanned roughly 18 to 89 years. Grouping used clinical history reported by participants in a survey and questionnaire. The CDR3 extends over 20 amino acids. The V gene end was trimmed by 3 bases and the J gene end by 1 base; junction bases not matched to a gene: 18. In the source study's methods: Using reference gene primer amplification, nucleated cell counts were estimated. Clones were sequenced by immunoSEQ multiplex PCR, and TCRdb holds only the in-frame ones, with some missing. Clone size and V and J calls were adopted from that table, with D and trimming inferred from the DNA. The sample includes fewer than 250,000 clones, less than 90% of them seen just once. The sample comes from a study of blood T cell repertoires in COVID-19. Whole-study context: Sites across the United States, Italy and Spain contributed samples from acute and convalescent COVID-19.

The rearrangement links TRBV5-3 to TRBJ2-4; 8 nucleotides agree with TRBD1. TRBV5-3 is labeled an ORF, and its function is uncertain. Sequencing input: PBMCs or T cells enriched from blood (not recorded which). This sequence originates from a woman between 40 and 50 years old who had recovered from COVID-19. In DNA, the CDR3 is TGTGCCAGAAGCTGGACAGGGCGGGAAAGGCGGAAGTCGGCCAAAAACATTCAGTACTTC. Encoded protein: CARSWTGRERRKSAKNIQYF.